The 22 T cell receptor beta chains below were found in one sample sequenced in a study of vaccination and CD4 T cells after COVID-19. Sequenced with the Oncomine TCR Beta short-read assay was DNA taken from cultured CD4+ T cells. Each CDR3 protein is one row after TCRdb ran MiXCR on the PCR reads. There are about 21,000 distinct CDR3 sequences in the sample; around 50% occur only once, and around 7% lies in the top ten. No antigen is known for these receptors. The treatment was: approximately 10-day PBMC culture with coronavirus spike peptide pools or control peptides (ViraFEST assay). Sequenced material: CD4+ T cells from blood, cultured in vitro. The receptors here all came from a human donor who had recovered from COVID-19.

This clonotype was observed a few times. The chain joins TRBV20-1 to TRBJ1-5, with D hard to call. Germline V gene data show CDR1 as DFQATT and CDR2 as SNEGSKA (reference sequence). The CDR3 covers 14 residues. V dropped 3 bases and J dropped 6 bases, with 15 bases sitting between them. For the CDR3, the DNA is TGCAGTGCTAGTCCCGAGGAAGGGAGTCAGCCCCAGCATTTT. This codes for CSASPEEGSQPQHF.

The chain joins TRBV2 to TRBJ1-2, with 8 nucleotides matching TRBD1. Germline V gene sequence: CDR1 SNHLY, CDR2 FYNNEI. V trimming: 5 bases; J trimming: 0 bases; junction bases outside the gene matches: 2. CDR3 length: 14 amino acids. The CDR3 spells CASSPGGTNYGYTF. DNA of the CDR3: TGTGCCAGCAGTCCAGGGGGCACTAACTATGGCTACACCTTC. Full variable domain (remainder filled in from reference TRBV2 and TRBJ1-2): EPEVTQTPSHQVTQMGQEVILRCVPISNHLYFYWYRQILGQKVEFLVSFYNNEISEKSEIFDDQFSVERPDGSNFTLKIRSTKLEDSAMYFCASSPGGTNYGYTFGSGTRLTVV.

The chain employs TRBV12-3 or TRBV12-4 and TRBJ2-7, with 7 positions matching TRBD2. The CDR3 contains 13 residues. V dropped 8 bases and J dropped 4; count of bases not matched to a gene: 8. CDR3 in DNA: TGTGCCAGCTCCCTGGGGGGGAATTACGAGCAGTACTTC. Translated: CASSLGGNYEQYF.

The CDR3 loop reads CASSTGLVSTDTQYF. In DNA, the CDR3 is TGCGCCAGCAGCACAGGCCTAGTTAGCACAGATACGCAGTATTTT. This rearrangement joins TRBV5-1 to TRBJ2-3; the D gene is possibly TRBD1 (5 bases). Germline V gene data show CDR1 as SGHRS and CDR2 as YFSETQ. The CDR3 extends over 15 amino acids. Trimming cost V 4 bases and J 0 bases, with 12 bases left between them.

The sample holds a few counts of this clonotype. The chain carries TRBV7-6 and TRBJ1-2; unclear D gene. This CDR3 region has 13 residues. CDR1 is SGHVS, CDR2 FNYEAQ, per germline. Trimming stripped 5 bases from V and 4 bases from J, with 11 bases between. The CDR3, as DNA: TGTGCCAGCAGCAGCCCTGAGGGCTATGGCTACACCTTC. Amino acids: CASSSPEGYGYTF.

This clonotype was found a few times. The chain carries TRBV6-1 and TRBJ1-4; 8 bases are shared with TRBD1. CDR3 length: 14 amino acids. Losses at the gene ends were 5 bases for V and 4 bases for J; bases not matched to a gene: 3. CDR1 is MNHNS and CDR2 is SASEGT in the germline V gene. The CDR3 sequence: CASSRDRLNEKLFF. CDR3 sequence (DNA): TGTGCCAGCAGTCGGGACAGGCTTAATGAAAAACTGTTTTTT.

This clonotype occurred a few times. V usage is TRBV20-1 and J usage is TRBJ1-1; D might be TRBD1 (5 bases). V lost 0 bases to trimming and J lost 3 bases, with 8 bases between them. Germline loops: CDR1 DFQATT, CDR2 SNEGSKA (reference sequence). The CDR3 has 13 residues. CDR3 sequence: CSARDGGDTEAFF. DNA of the CDR3: TGCAGTGCTAGAGATGGAGGGGACACTGAAGCTTTCTTT.

This clonotype was seen once. This chain joins TRBV20-1 and TRBJ2-5, with 9 bases aligning to TRBD2. Germline V CDR1 and CDR2: DFQATT, SNEGSKA (reference sequence). The CDR3 is made up of 12 amino acids. J lost 5 bases, V lost 6 bases, and 4 bases had no gene match. The CDR3 here is CSALAGAETQYF. For the CDR3, the DNA is TGCAGTGCCTTAGCGGGGGCGGAGACCCAGTACTTC.

V gene TRBV9 combines with J gene TRBJ2-2; 16 nucleotides match TRBD2. Trimming took 3 bases from V and 5 from J; bases not matched to a gene: 1. Germline lookup yields CDR1 SGDLS and CDR2 YYNGEE. The CDR3 is 16 residues long. The chain's CDR3 is CASSAGLAGGTGELFF. DNA of the CDR3: TGTGCCAGCAGCGCGGGACTAGCGGGGGGGACCGGGGAGCTGTTTTTT.

This clonotype was counted between two and nine times. In DNA, the CDR3 is TGTGCCAGCAGCCCCACTAGCGGGGGTTACAATGAGCAGTTCTTC. Its protein is CASSPTSGGYNEQFF. J is TRBJ2-1 and V is TRBV7-2; 11 bases align to TRBD2. The CDR3 extends over 15 amino acids. Trimming at V came to 5 bases and at J to 4 bases, leaving 4 bases not matched to a gene. Per germline, CDR1 SGHTA and CDR2 FQGNSA.

J is TRBJ2-2 and V is TRBV7-6; TRBD2 is a possible D gene (7 bases). The CDR3 contains 15 residues. CDR1 SGHVS and CDR2 FNYEAQ come from the germline V gene. V was cut by 2 bases and J by 7 bases, with 14 bases left in between. The CDR3 protein is CASSLLAGAGGELFF. The CDR3 bases are TGTGCCAGCAGCTTACTTGCGGGGGCGGGCGGGGAGCTGTTTTTT.

The chain joins TRBV11-2 to TRBJ1-6; the D is unclear. CDR3 length equals 12 residues. In germline, CDR1 is SGHAT, CDR2 FQNNGV. Trimming took 3 bases from V and 9 from J, leaving 6 bases between them. CDR3 amino acids: CASSFWSSPLHF. CDR3 sequence (DNA): TGTGCCAGCAGCTTTTGGAGTTCACCCCTCCACTTT.

V gene TRBV15 combines with J gene TRBJ2-7; D may be TRBD1 (5 bases). The length of the CDR3 is 16 residues. Per germline, CDR1 LNHNV and CDR2 YYDKDF (reference sequence). Trimming removed 4 bases at V and 3 bases at J, with 19 bases between. The DNA for the CDR3 is TGTGCCACCAGCATCGCCGGCAGGGTGCCTTTCTACGAGCAGTACTTC. Protein: CATSIAGRVPFYEQYF.

V and J are TRBV6-1 and TRBJ1-1; D perhaps matches TRBD1 (6 bases). With 2 bases removed from V and 1 base from J, the gap between germline ends came to 8 bases. There are 14 residues in the CDR3. Germline CDR1 and CDR2: MNHNS and SASEGT. CDR3 DNA: TGTGCCAGCAGTGAACAACAGGGGAACACTGAAGCTTTCTTT. Translated, it gives CASSEQQGNTEAFF.

This chain uses TRBV11-3 with TRBJ2-7; weak D call: TRBD1 (6 bases). The CDR3 contains 15 residues. Trimming pared 1 base from V and 2 bases from J, leaving 12 bases between. Germline V gene sequence: CDR1 SGHNT, CDR2 YENEEA. The CDR3 region has the DNA TGTGCCAGCAGCTTAGGATCAGGACAGACCTACGAGCAGTACTTC. Protein: CASSLGSGQTYEQYF.

This clonotype has a handful of counts. This chain connects TRBV7-2 to TRBJ1-1, with D maybe TRBD1 (5 bases). V was cut by 0 bases and J by 5 bases, with 10 bases left in between. The CDR3 has 14 amino acids. Germline CDR1 reads SGHTA; CDR2 reads FQGNSA. The CDR3 region has the DNA TGTGCCAGCAGCTTAGCGGCAGGGAAAACTGAAGCTTTCTTT. This encodes CASSLAAGKTEAFF. The full variable domain, completed using reference TRBV7-2 and TRBJ1-1, is GAGVSQSPSNKVTEKGKDVELRCDPISGHTALYWYRQSLGQGLEFLIYFQGNSAPDKSGLPSDRFSAERTGGSVSTLTIQRTQQEDSAVYLCASSLAAGKTEAFFGQGTRLTVV.

This clonotype was observed a handful of times. The rearrangement links TRBV20-1 to TRBJ1-2; possibly TRBD1 for D (5 bases). The CDR3 runs 13 residues. Trimming removed 6 bases from V and 6 bases from J, with 17 bases in between. Germline V gene lookup returns CDR1 DFQATT and CDR2 SNEGSKA (reference sequence). The CDR3 protein is CSATSPDRNGYTF. CDR3 DNA sequence: TGCAGTGCCACCTCGCCCGACAGAAATGGCTACACCTTC.

The V call is TRBV19, the J call TRBJ2-1; 8 bases align to TRBD2. The CDR3 has 14 amino acids. Germline loops: CDR1 LNHDA, CDR2 SQIVND (reference sequence). V trimming: 4 bases; J trimming: 4 bases; junction bases outside the gene matches: 3. The CDR3 is CASSNRGGYNEQFF. The CDR3 DNA reads as TGTGCCAGTAGTAACCGGGGGGGTTACAATGAGCAGTTCTTC.

This chain links TRBV21-1 with TRBJ1-6; the DNA was not used to check the table's D call, TRBD1. TRBV21-1 is termed a pseudogene. The CDR3 sequence is 16 residues long. The CDR3 loop is CASKEEGGLTNSPLHF. CDR3 nucleotide sequence: TGTGCCAGCAAGGAGGAGGGGGGACTGACAAATTCACCCCTCCACTTT.

CDR3: CSAREGSAFGVNSPLHF. CDR3 coding DNA: TGCAGTGCTAGAGAGGGTTCAGCGTTTGGGGTGAATTCACCCCTCCACTTT. The V call is TRBV20-1, the J call TRBJ1-6; D not resolved. This CDR3 contains 17 residues. Germline lookup yields CDR1 DFQATT and CDR2 SNEGSKA (reference sequence). The V end lost 0 bases, the J end lost 7 bases, and 19 bases lay between the germline ends.

V is TRBV6-1 and J is TRBJ2-3, with TRBD2 identical over 10 bases. The CDR3 extends over 15 amino acids. The germline CDR1 and CDR2 sequences are MNHNS and SASEGT. V lost 5 bases to trimming and J lost 0 bases; unmatched junction nucleotides: 2. The CDR3 loop is CASSRTSGSTDTQYF. The CDR3 DNA is TGTGCCAGCAGTCGGACTAGCGGAAGCACAGATACGCAGTATTTT.

Only one count was recorded for this clonotype. CDR3 amino acids: CSAPGERLPLNEQFF. In DNA form, the CDR3 reads TGCAGTGCCCCCGGCGAACGGCTGCCTTTGAATGAGCAGTTCTTC. This chain joins TRBV20-1 and TRBJ2-1; D is ambiguous. The V end lost 6 bases, the J end lost 7 bases, and 22 bases lay between the germline ends. CDR3 length: 15 residues. Germline CDR1 and CDR2: DFQATT and SNEGSKA (reference sequence).